A single count supports the clone carrying this T cell receptor (beta chain). The sample originates from a study of blood T cell repertoires in COVID-19. About the research overall: T cells, B-cell-depleted T cells, or PBMCs provided the cDNA or gDNA that served as material.

The CDR3 has 13 residues. The germline gives CDR1 SGHTA, CDR2 FQGNSA. V shed 1 base and J shed 0 bases, with 3 bases lying between them. As originally analysed: Estimation of nucleated cell counts relied on the amplification of reference gene primers. Method: immunoSEQ multiplex PCR; TCRdb's copy keeps in-frame clones and lacks some. V, J and clone size reflect that table, while D and trimming were determined from the DNA. Among approximately 150,000 clones listed, about 81% were seen once. V is TRBV7-2 and J is TRBJ1-2, with D unresolved. The sequence was collected from a woman aged 80 or over with acute or convalescent COVID-19. The specimen sequenced was peripheral blood. For the CDR3, the DNA is TGTGCCAGCAGCTTAGGAGCTAACTATGGCTACACCTTC. As protein: CASSLGANYGYTF. Combining the CDR3 with reference TRBV7-2 and TRBJ1-2 gives the whole variable domain GAGVSQSPSNKVTEKGKDVELRCDPISGHTALYWYRQSLGQGLEFLIYFQGNSAPDKSGLPSDRFSAERTGGSVSTLTIQRTQQEDSAVYLCASSLGANYGYTFGSGTRLTVV.